This T cell receptor (beta chain) was captured by sequencing in a study of blood T cell repertoires in COVID-19. Turning to the study itself: Samples came from the United States, Italy and Spain, spanning acute and convalescent COVID-19. Sources were T cells, B-cell-depleted T cells, or PBMCs; the material itself was cDNA or gDNA.

The authors' processing: Scientists estimated how many nucleated cells there were by amplifying reference gene primers. The protocol was immunoSEQ multiplex PCR, while the TCRdb copy is restricted to in-frame clones and leaves out a portion. V and J calls and clone size are those listed in that table; D and trimming were worked out from the DNA. The sample includes around 92,000 clones, 65% to 85% of them seen just once. The table lists this clone with a few counts. The CDR3 extends over 15 amino acids. V was shortened by 6 bases and J by 0 bases, with 12 bases between the two germline ends. Per germline, CDR1 LGHDT and CDR2 YNNKEL (reference sequence).

This rearrangement joins TRBV3-1 (or the pseudogene TRBV3-2) to TRBJ2-1; TRBD1 is a possible D gene (5 bases). Specimen: peripheral blood. This clonotype originated in a woman of 80 years or more with acute or convalescent COVID-19. CDR3 bases: TGTGCCAGCAGTCTCAGGGTAAGCTCCTACAATGAGCAGTTCTTC. It translates to CASSLRVSSYNEQFF.